This T cell receptor (beta chain) was obtained from a study of shared clonotypes between healthy human individuals. Deep-level assay runs were performed. Assay used: immunoSEQ multiplex PCR; TCRdb lists only in-frame clones, some missing. The table lists a few million clones, approximately 92% of them singletons. It was CD45RO-negative cells, positively selected for CCR7, that made up naive CD8 cells, with terminally differentiated effector memory CD45RA+ cells excluded. The J segment lost 6 bases and the V segment lost 4 bases, leaving 10 bases of the junction unmatched. This CDR3 spans 16 amino acids. Germline V lookup: CDR1 SGHTA, CDR2 FQGNSA.

Material: naive CD8+ T cells from PBMCs. The receptor was derived from a man between 18 and 35 years old in good health. Some clones in this sample may be carry-over from other donors' samples. This chain uses TRBV7-2 with TRBJ2-3; 10 bases agree with TRBD2. In DNA form, the CDR3 reads TGTGCCAGCAGCTCATTAGCGGGAGGCACCAGTGATACGCAGTATTTT. Translated, it gives CASSSLAGGTSDTQYF.